This T cell receptor beta chain derives from a study of Graves' ophthalmopathy and Graves' hyperthyroidism. Overall study findings and caveats: A majority of expanded thyroid clonotypes exceeding 0.001 frequency were likewise present in blood.

Certain patients were not enrolled. These were patients with other autoimmune diseases, uncontrolled infections, pregnancy or lactation. The authors used Ficoll-Paque density gradient centrifugation to separate PBMCs. The input was approximately 10 ml of fresh peripheral blood. The CDR3 runs to 14 residues. Germline CDR1 and CDR2: MGHRA and YSYEKL. RNA transcripts were the template, and TCR beta CDR3 regions were amplified from them. First-round RT-PCR used HTBI primers; second-round multiplex PCR followed. TCRdb re-called the multiplex PCR reads with MiXCR, one entry per CDR3 protein. The sample lists hundreds of thousands of distinct CDR3 sequences, 20% to 25% occurring once. This clonotype appeared a few times. Its target is unknown. Sequence at one end of the junction differs from germline and may be a read error.

The source of this sequence is a woman younger than 30 with stable Graves' hyperthyroidism. This chain uses TRBV4-1 with TRBJ1-3; possibly TRBD1 for D (5 bases). The sequencing sample was made of peripheral blood. CDR3 sequence (DNA): TGCGCCAGCAGACCGACAGTCGCTGGAAGCACCATATATTTT. Translating gives CASRPTVAGSTIYF.